Below are 30 T cell receptor beta chains sequenced from a single sample in a study of metastatic and nonmetastatic thyroid tumors. With MiXCR, TCRdb reprocessed the PCR reads. Among about 64,000 clones, roughly 16% were seen once, and the ten largest hold about 8.4%. Nobody among the patients had been given any treatment before thyroid surgery. The sequencing sample was made of blood. These receptors were collected from a male donor with papillary thyroid cancer or a benign thyroid nodule (not recorded which). Some clones in this sample may be carry-over from other donors' samples.

A note on this clone: A much larger clonotype is one base distant, so this may be a read error. The genes are TRBV5-5 and TRBJ1-1; D ambiguous. Trimming stripped 5 bases from V and 1 base from J, with 12 bases between. In germline, CDR1 is SGHKS, CDR2 YYEKEE (reference sequence). This CDR3 is 14 amino acids long. CDR3 sequence: CASSTRSENTEAFF. DNA for the CDR3: TGTGCCAGCAGTACCCGGTCAGAGAACACTGAAGCTTTCTTT. The full variable domain, in which reference TRBV5-5 and TRBJ1-1 provide the parts outside the CDR3, is DAGVTQSPTHLIKTRGQQVTLRCSPISGHKSVSWYQQVLGQGPQFIFQYYEKEERGRGNFPDRFSARQFPNYSSELNVNALLLGDSALYLCASSTRSENTEAFFGQGTRLTVV.

Only a few counts were recorded for this clone. This sequence may be a read error, since a much larger clone differs from it by one base. This rearrangement joins TRBV5-6 to TRBJ2-3; possible D gene TRBD1, 6 bases. The CDR3 consists of 16 residues. Looked up from germline, CDR1 is SGHDT and CDR2 is YYEEEE. V was pared by 0 bases and J by 7 bases, with 18 bases between. CDR3 region: CASSLGAGTWYHTQYF. The CDR3 region has the DNA TGTGCCAGCAGCTTGGGAGCCGGGACATGGTACCATACGCAGTATTTT. Full variable domain (remainder filled in from reference TRBV5-6 and TRBJ2-3): DAGVTQSPTHLIKTRGQQVTLRCSPKSGHDTVSWYQQALGQGPQFIFQYYEEEERQRGNFPDRFSGHQFPNYSSELNVNALLLGDSALYLCASSLGAGTWYHTQYFGPGTRLTVL.

In this sample, this clone turned up many times. CDR3 sequence reads: CASRGQGRNQPQHF. The CDR3 DNA reads TGCGCCAGCAGGGGACAGGGCCGCAATCAGCCCCAGCATTTT. The chain couples TRBV10-2 to TRBJ1-5; the match to TRBD1 covers 9 bases. The CDR3 loop spans 14 amino acids. Unmatched junction bases numbered 2, after V lost 6 bases and J lost 2 bases. Germline CDR1 WSHSY, CDR2 SAAADI.

The table lists this clone with many counts. This chain uses TRBV28 with TRBJ1-5; D not certain. CDR3 length: 12 amino acids. Germline values: CDR1 MDHEN, CDR2 SYDVKM. Trimming shortened V by 1 base and J by 5 bases, and 3 bases separated the two germline ends. CDR3 sequence: CASSLYDQPQHF. Written as DNA, the CDR3 is TGTGCCAGCAGTTTATATGATCAGCCCCAGCATTTT.

This clone was counted ten times or more. The gene calls are TRBV5-6 and TRBJ1-2; no firm D call. Trimming removed 4 bases at V and 3 bases at J, with 13 bases between. The CDR3 is 14 amino acids. Per germline, CDR1 SGHDT and CDR2 YYEEEE. The CDR3 bases are TGTGCCAGCAGCGGATCAGTGGTATACTATGGCTACACCTTC. This translates into CASSGSVVYYGYTF.

This clone was observed many times. This chain joins TRBV5-1 and TRBJ2-2; TRBD1 agrees at 8 bases. This CDR3 is built from 15 residues. The junction had 5 bases not matched to a gene; V was cut back by 2 bases and J by 5 bases. Germline V gives CDR1 SGHRS, CDR2 YFSETQ. In nucleotides, the CDR3 is TGCGCCAGCAGCTTCGGTGGACAGGGTACCGGGGAGCTGTTTTTT. Encoded protein: CASSFGGQGTGELFF.

V usage is TRBV20-1 and J usage is TRBJ1-1, with D unclear. Looked up from germline, CDR1 is DFQATT and CDR2 is SNEGSKA (reference sequence). V was clipped by 6 bases and J by 0 bases, with 14 bases between them. The CDR3 is 14 residues long. In DNA form, the CDR3 reads TGCAGTGCGAGCGAACACGTGATGAACACTGAAGCTTTCTTT. The encoded protein is CSASEHVMNTEAFF.

This clone has at least ten counts. The V gene is TRBV6-1, the J gene TRBJ1-2, with 7 bases matching TRBD1. This CDR3 region has 14 residues. V trimming: 6 bases; J trimming: 6 bases; junction bases outside the gene matches: 10. The germline V gene has CDR1 MNHNS and CDR2 SASEGT. The CDR3 DNA reads as TGTGCCAGCAGCCTCCAAGGGGGCGTGGATGGCTACACCTTC. This translates into CASSLQGGVDGYTF.

In its sample, this clone was seen many times. This chain connects TRBV6-4 to TRBJ2-5; 9 bases line up with TRBD2. The trim removed 3 bases at V and 5 bases at J, leaving 7 bases unmatched. The V gene's germline CDR1 is MRHNA and CDR2 SNTAGT. The CDR3 covers 15 residues. The DNA for the CDR3 is TGTGCCAGCAGTGAAGGTAGCGGGAGTGGGGAGACCCAGTACTTC. This translates into CASSEGSGSGETQYF.

With regard to this clone: A read error may explain this, as a much larger clone is one base away. The rearrangement links TRBV4-2 to TRBJ2-1, with TRBD2 matching over 7 bases. Germline lookup yields CDR1 LGHNA and CDR2 YNFKEQ. J lost 2 bases, V lost 0 bases, and 10 bases had no gene match. This CDR3 spans 18 amino acids. CDR3 sequence (DNA): TGTGCCAGCAGCCAAGATCACGGGATAGCGGGTACCTACAATGAGCAGTTCTTC. This encodes CASSQDHGIAGTYNEQFF.

Regarding this clone: This sequence may be a read error, since a much larger clone differs from it by one base. J is TRBJ2-1 and V is TRBV12-3 or TRBV12-4, with D uncertain. Deletions cut 3 bases from V and 14 bases from J, with 14 bases between. This CDR3 is built from 12 residues. CDR3 sequence (DNA): TGTGCCAGCAGTTTCGATCAGGAAAAAAAGTTCTTC. It specifies CASSFDQEKKFF.

On this clone itself: A much larger clonotype is one base distant, so this may be a read error. This CDR3 is also generated by other DNA sequences in the sample. J is TRBJ2-7 and V is TRBV29-1; D unclear. The CDR3 runs to 12 residues. Germline CDR1 is SQVTM and CDR2 is ANQGSEA. V was shortened by 6 bases and J by 0 bases, with 9 bases between the two germline ends. The CDR3 coding sequence is TGCAGCGTACGTACAAACTCCTACGAGCAGTACTTC. Its translation: CSVRTNSYEQYF.

Details on this clone: A junction end diverges from the germline sequence, so it may reflect a read error. The chain combines TRBV20-1 with TRBJ2-2; D is possibly TRBD2 (5 bases). CDR1 and CDR2 from the germline V gene are DFQATT and SNEGSKA (reference sequence). This CDR3 comprises 16 residues. The chain's CDR3 is CSARISQGNQAGELVF. The CDR3 coding sequence is TGCAGTGCTAGGATCTCACAAGGAAACCAAGCCGGGGAGCTGGTTTTT.

This clone was seen just once. The chain joins TRBV20-1 to TRBJ2-1, with 11 bases aligning to TRBD2. Germline CDR1 is DFQATT and CDR2 is SNEGSKA (reference sequence). The CDR3 extends over 16 amino acids. V trimming: 1 base; J trimming: 9 bases; junction bases outside the gene matches: 11. This chain's CDR3 is CSARVSTSGVMGEQFF. The CDR3 nucleotides are TGCAGTGCTAGAGTTTCGACTAGCGGGGTAATGGGTGAGCAGTTCTTC.

This clone was counted ten times or more. This rearrangement joins TRBV7-9 to TRBJ2-1; D is unclear. The V gene lost 5 bases and the J gene lost 0 bases, with 8 bases spanning the gap. CDR1 SEHNR and CDR2 FQNEAQ come from the germline V gene (reference sequence). CDR3 size: 14 residues. This chain's CDR3 is CASSPPVSYNEQFF. The CDR3 region has the DNA TGTGCCAGCAGCCCCCCGGTCTCCTACAATGAGCAGTTCTTC.

This clone was counted ten times or more. V gene TRBV5-4 combines with J gene TRBJ2-7, with 7 nucleotides matching TRBD2. Trimming took 3 bases from V and 3 from J; bases not matched to a gene: 15. The CDR3 runs to 17 residues. The germline CDR1 and CDR2 sequences are SGHNT and YYREEE (reference sequence). DNA of the CDR3: TGTGCCAGCAGCTCGGAAAGATGGGACTATCGACTCTACGAGCAGTACGTC. Translation: CASSSERWDYRLYEQYV.

J is TRBJ2-7 and V is TRBV15; 7 positions agree with TRBD1. This CDR3 has 18 amino acids. In germline, CDR1 is LNHNV, CDR2 YYDKDF (reference sequence). V dropped 4 bases and J dropped 3; count of bases not matched to a gene: 18. CDR3 bases: TGTGCCACCAGCACAGCTGCCCAACTTGACAGGGTTAGCTACGAGCAGTACTTC. This encodes CATSTAAQLDRVSYEQYF.

This clone occurred many times. The rearrangement joins TRBV7-2 to TRBJ2-1; the match to TRBD2 covers 12 bases. Germline-derived CDR1 and CDR2 are SGHTA and FQGNSA. This CDR3 spans 17 amino acids. The J segment lost 6 bases and the V segment lost 4 bases, leaving 10 bases of the junction unmatched. Here the CDR3 reads CASSSQGGLAGSNEQFF. As DNA, the CDR3 is TGTGCCAGCAGCTCTCAGGGGGGACTAGCGGGCTCCAATGAGCAGTTCTTC. Drawing the rest from reference TRBV7-2 and TRBJ2-1, the complete variable domain is GAGVSQSPSNKVTEKGKDVELRCDPISGHTALYWYRQSLGQGLEFLIYFQGNSAPDKSGLPSDRFSAERTGGSVSTLTIQRTQQEDSAVYLCASSSQGGLAGSNEQFFGPGTRLTVL.

This clone has ten or more counts. The rearrangement uses TRBV12-3 or TRBV12-4 and TRBJ2-1; a weak D match, TRBD1 (5 bases). V was cut by 5 bases and J by 6 bases, with 17 bases left in between. This CDR3 has 15 amino acids. The CDR3 protein is CASSPGGWGLNEQFF. In DNA, the CDR3 is TGTGCCAGCAGTCCCGGCGGTTGGGGCCTCAATGAGCAGTTCTTC.

The sample holds many counts of this clone. The rearrangement uses TRBV2 and TRBJ2-7; TRBD1 aligns across 10 bases. Germline V gene lookup returns CDR1 SNHLY and CDR2 FYNNEI. V shed 6 bases and J 1 base; nucleotides not matched to a gene: 9. The CDR3 consists of 16 residues. CDR3 region: CASRLPGQGISYEQYF. CDR3 bases: TGTGCCAGCAGGCTACCGGGACAGGGGATTTCCTACGAGCAGTACTTC.

At least ten counts were recorded for this clone. V is TRBV15 and J is TRBJ1-2; 7 bases line up with TRBD1. CDR1 and CDR2 from the germline V gene are LNHNV and YYDKDF (reference sequence). V gave up 0 bases and J gave up 8 bases; unmatched junction bases: 6. This CDR3 region has 14 residues. CDR3 in DNA: TGTGCCACCAGCAGAGATCGACAGGGTTTCGGCTACACCTTC. It codes for CATSRDRQGFGYTF.

This clone appeared many times. The chain links TRBV18 to TRBJ2-3, with 8 positions matching TRBD1. The CDR3 sequence is 15 residues long. V lost 2 bases to trimming and J lost 1 base; unmatched junction nucleotides: 2. From germline, CDR1 is KGHSH and CDR2 LQKENI. This CDR3 reads CASSPLGQGTDTQYF. The CDR3 bases are TGTGCCAGCTCACCATTGGGACAGGGCACAGATACGCAGTATTTT.

This clone was counted many times. The J gene is TRBJ2-3, the V gene TRBV15; D remains ambiguous. From germline, CDR1 is LNHNV and CDR2 YYDKDF (reference sequence). Trimming took 6 bases from V and 6 from J, leaving 10 bases between them. CDR3 length: 12 residues. CDR3 sequence (DNA): TGTGCCACCAGTAGAAGTCAGGATACGCAGTATTTT. Translation gives CATSRSQDTQYF.

Comments on this clone: Given a much more abundant clone one base away, this may be a read error. The V gene is TRBV20-1, the J gene TRBJ2-5; 15 bases agree with TRBD2. There are 17 residues in the CDR3. The V gene's germline CDR1 is DFQATT and CDR2 SNEGSKA (reference sequence). The J segment lost 5 bases and the V segment lost 5 bases, leaving 12 bases of the junction unmatched. CDR3: CSAPGLAGGPVDETQYF. The CDR3 region has the DNA TGCAGTGCTCCAGGACTAGCGGGAGGGCCGGTGGATGAGACCCAGTACTTC.

In its sample, this clone was seen many times. V gene TRBV28 combines with J gene TRBJ2-7, with D unclear. CDR3 length equals 14 residues. Deletions cut 2 bases from V and 0 bases from J, with 8 bases between. Germline CDR1 is MDHEN and CDR2 is SYDVKM. CDR3 in amino acids: CASSLAVNSYEQYF. The CDR3 DNA sequence: TGTGCCAGCAGTTTAGCAGTGAACTCCTACGAGCAGTACTTC.

This clone was counted many times. This chain links TRBV25-1 with TRBJ2-7; D gene uncertain. V was pared by 2 bases and J by 4 bases, with 3 bases between. Germline CDR1 is MGHDK and CDR2 is SYGVNS. This CDR3 comprises 11 residues. The CDR3 sequence is CASSEGYEQYV. In nucleotides, the CDR3 is TGTGCCAGCAGTGAAGGGTACGAGCAGTACGTC.

This clone has a count of ten or more. The J gene is TRBJ2-2, the V gene TRBV18; 7 bases align to TRBD1. In germline, CDR1 is KGHSH, CDR2 LQKENI. V lost 3 bases and J lost 2; bases outside the gene matches: 3. CDR3 length equals 15 residues. CDR3 coding DNA: TGTGCCAGCTCACCCGACAGGGCCAACACCGGGGAGCTGTTTTTT. Amino acids: CASSPDRANTGELFF.

As to this clone: Relative to the germline gene, one junction end is altered; a read error may explain this. The J gene is TRBJ2-3, the V gene TRBV5-1; D is undetermined. Germline V gene lookup returns CDR1 SGHRS and CDR2 YFSETQ. The CDR3 totals 13 residues. CDR3 amino acids: CASSLYDADTQYF. The CDR3, as DNA: TGCGCCAGCAGCTTGTACGACGCAGATACTCAGTATTTT.

About this clone: Mismatch with germline at one junction end may stem from a read error. The chain recombines TRBV12-3 or TRBV12-4 with TRBJ2-2; 7 bases line up with TRBD1. The CDR3 runs 16 residues. The CDR3 DNA reads as TGTGGCAGCAGTTCATGGACAGGTGGCGAAGCCGGGGAGCTGTTTTTT. The encoded protein is CGSSSWTGGEAGELFF.

This clone came up many times. The chain has TRBV19 and TRBJ2-1, with 9 bases fitting TRBD1. The CDR3 is 16 amino acids. J gave up 0 bases and V 5 bases, and 5 bases lay outside the gene matches. CDR1 is LNHDA and CDR2 is SQIVND in the germline V gene (reference sequence). The chain's CDR3 is CASSSDRGNSYNEQFF. CDR3 coding DNA: TGTGCCAGTAGTTCGGACAGGGGAAACTCCTACAATGAGCAGTTCTTC.